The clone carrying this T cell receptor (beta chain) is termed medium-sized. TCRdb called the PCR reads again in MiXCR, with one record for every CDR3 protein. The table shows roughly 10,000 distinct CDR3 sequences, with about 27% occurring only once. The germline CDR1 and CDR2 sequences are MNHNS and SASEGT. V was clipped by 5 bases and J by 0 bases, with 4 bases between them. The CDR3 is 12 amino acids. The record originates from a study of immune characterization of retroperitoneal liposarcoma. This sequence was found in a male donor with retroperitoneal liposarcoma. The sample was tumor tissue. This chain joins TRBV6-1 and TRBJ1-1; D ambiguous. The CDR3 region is CASSTMNTEAFF. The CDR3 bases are TGTGCCAGCAGTACGATGAACACTGAAGCTTTCTTT.